This T cell receptor beta chain was obtained from a study of control samples from healthy donors and cancer patients. The method was immunoSEQ multiplex PCR; TCRdb's version includes in-frame clones alone and lacks a portion of them. The sample yields about 70,000 clones, over 75% seen once. The sequence derives from a woman between 45 and 60 years old with head and neck cancer. Material for sequencing was PBMCs.

CDR3 nucleotides: TGTGCCAGTAGTACCGAAGGACAGGCCGGTAATCAGCCCCAGCATTTT. Its protein product is CASSTEGQAGNQPQHF. The chain couples TRBV19 to TRBJ1-5; 7 bases agree with TRBD1. Germline V gene data show CDR1 as LNHDA and CDR2 as SQIVND (reference sequence). The V segment lost 4 bases and the J segment 4 bases; nucleotides outside the gene matches: 10. The CDR3 has 16 residues.